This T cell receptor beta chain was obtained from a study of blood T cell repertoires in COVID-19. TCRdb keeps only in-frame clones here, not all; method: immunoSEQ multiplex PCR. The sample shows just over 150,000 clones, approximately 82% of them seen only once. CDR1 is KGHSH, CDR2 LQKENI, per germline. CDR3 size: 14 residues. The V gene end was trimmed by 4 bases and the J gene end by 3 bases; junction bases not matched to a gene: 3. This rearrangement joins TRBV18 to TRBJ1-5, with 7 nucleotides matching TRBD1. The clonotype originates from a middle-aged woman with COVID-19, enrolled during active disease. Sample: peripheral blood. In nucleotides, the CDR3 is TGTGCCAGCTCACGAGACAGGGACAATCAGCCCCAGCATTTT. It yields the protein CASSRDRDNQPQHF. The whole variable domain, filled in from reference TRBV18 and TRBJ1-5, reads NAGVMQNPRHLVRRRGQEARLRCSPMKGHSHVYWYRQLPEEGLKFMVYLQKENIIDESGMPKERFSAEFPKEGPSILRIQQVVRGDSAAYFCASSRDRDNQPQHFGDGTRLSIL.